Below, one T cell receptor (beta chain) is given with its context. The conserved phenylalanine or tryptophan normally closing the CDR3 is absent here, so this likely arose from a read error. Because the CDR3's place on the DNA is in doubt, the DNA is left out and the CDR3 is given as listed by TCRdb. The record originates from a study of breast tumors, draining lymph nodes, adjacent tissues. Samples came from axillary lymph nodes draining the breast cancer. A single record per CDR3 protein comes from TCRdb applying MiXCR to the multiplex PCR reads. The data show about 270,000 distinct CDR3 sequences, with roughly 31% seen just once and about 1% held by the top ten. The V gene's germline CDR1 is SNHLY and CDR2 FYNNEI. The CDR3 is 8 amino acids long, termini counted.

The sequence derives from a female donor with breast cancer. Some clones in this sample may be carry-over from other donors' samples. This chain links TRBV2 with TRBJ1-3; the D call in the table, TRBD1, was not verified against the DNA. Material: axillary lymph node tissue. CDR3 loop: CAKSGTGD.